Presented here are 25 T cell receptor beta chains from one specimen sequenced in a study of spatial heterogeneity in lung cancer. Time point here: blood at routine non-recurrence follow-up after resection. From the 5' RACE reads, TCRdb called clonotypes with MiXCR, one entry per CDR3 protein. The profile shows roughly 70,000 distinct CDR3 sequences, about 8.2% of them singletons. Sequenced material: PBMCs, taken at follow-up. These receptors were obtained from a female donor with early-stage non-small cell lung cancer.

This clonotype was seen many times. The V gene is TRBV5-4, the J gene TRBJ2-1; weak D call: TRBD2 (5 bases). V was shortened by 2 bases and J by 13 bases, with 16 bases between the two germline ends. The CDR3 covers 13 residues. Germline loops: CDR1 SGHNT, CDR2 YYREEE (reference sequence). DNA for the CDR3: TGTGCCAGCAGCTTAATAGGACTCACGGGCCAGTTCTTC. It yields the protein CASSLIGLTGQFF.

This clonotype was seen repeatedly, ten times or more. A junction boundary mismatches the germline segment, possibly from a read error. The rearrangement links TRBV6-5 to TRBJ2-2; perhaps TRBD1 as D (5 bases). This CDR3 spans 14 amino acids. Germline CDR1 reads MNHEY; CDR2 reads SVGAGI. CDR3 loop: CACRVSPNTGELFF. CDR3 nucleotides: TGTGCCTGCAGGGTTAGCCCGAACACCGGGGAGCTGTTTTTT.

This clonotype was seen repeatedly, ten times or more. The V gene is TRBV7-9, the J gene TRBJ2-5, with a possible D match to TRBD2 (6 bases). Germline-derived CDR1 and CDR2 are SEHNR and FQNEAQ (reference sequence). This CDR3 is built from 17 residues. With 4 bases removed from V and 4 bases from J, the gap between germline ends came to 22 bases. This CDR3 is CASSSIRRESHVETQYF. DNA of the CDR3: TGTGCCAGCAGCTCGATCCGGCGGGAAAGTCACGTAGAGACCCAGTACTTC.

This clonotype was seen a handful of times. The rearrangement joins TRBV7-9 to TRBJ1-5; the D gene is possibly TRBD1 (5 bases). Between the trimmed V and J ends, which lost 5 bases and 7 bases, there was a span of 18 bases. Germline CDR1 reads SEHNR; CDR2 reads FQNEAQ (reference sequence). The CDR3 has 15 amino acids. CDR3 bases: TGTGCCAGCAGCCCCCCGGGGGGGGAAGGGCAGCCCCAGCATTTT. This gives the protein CASSPPGGEGQPQHF.

This clonotype appeared many times. V usage is TRBV5-6 and J usage is TRBJ2-7; D is possibly TRBD2 (5 bases). The CDR3 length is 16 residues. The ends were cut back, 1 base at V and 1 base at J, with 15 bases in the middle. Per germline, CDR1 SGHDT and CDR2 YYEEEE. The CDR3 loop is CASSLRIGVLSYEQYF. The CDR3 nucleotides are TGTGCCAGCAGCTTGCGGATCGGGGTCCTTTCCTACGAGCAGTACTTC. The full variable domain, completed using reference TRBV5-6 and TRBJ2-7, is DAGVTQSPTHLIKTRGQQVTLRCSPKSGHDTVSWYQQALGQGPQFIFQYYEEEERQRGNFPDRFSGHQFPNYSSELNVNALLLGDSALYLCASSLRIGVLSYEQYFGPGTRLTVT.

This clonotype has a count of ten or more. CDR3 amino acids: CASSRAGTSGIRGDTQYF. DNA of the CDR3: TGTGCCAGCAGCCGAGCTGGGACTAGCGGAATACGGGGAGATACGCAGTATTTT. V gene TRBV7-6 combines with J gene TRBJ2-3; 11 bases agree with TRBD2. The germline gives CDR1 SGHVS, CDR2 FNYEAQ. The CDR3 totals 18 residues. Trimming cost V 5 bases and J 5 bases; bases outside gene matches: 15.

This clonotype was seen repeatedly, ten times or more. The rearrangement joins TRBV27 to TRBJ1-2, with D tentatively TRBD1 (6 bases). The V gene lost 8 bases and the J gene lost 5 bases, with 18 bases spanning the gap. Germline CDR1 and CDR2: MNHEY and SMNVEV (reference sequence). This CDR3 region has 14 residues. The CDR3 here is CASALRDTDYGYTF. For the CDR3, the DNA is TGTGCCAGCGCTCTTAGGGACACCGATTATGGCTACACCTTC.

This clonotype has just a few counts. The chain joins TRBV19 to TRBJ2-1, with 16 bases identical to TRBD2. Germline V lookup: CDR1 LNHDA, CDR2 SQIVND (reference sequence). V trimming: 4 bases; J trimming: 7 bases; junction bases outside the gene matches: 16. The CDR3 has 20 residues. The CDR3 DNA reads TGTGCCAGTAGTAAGGGGACTAGCGGGAGGGCTCCCTACCGAGGGAATGAGCAGTTCTTC. It translates to CASSKGTSGRAPYRGNEQFF. The complete variable domain, with remaining parts taken from reference TRBV19 and TRBJ2-1, reads DGGITQSPKYLFRKEGQNVTLSCEQNLNHDAMYWYRQDPGQGLRLIYYSQIVNDFQKGDIAEGYSVSREKKESFPLTVTSAQKNPTAFYLCASSKGTSGRAPYRGNEQFFGPGTRLTVL.

This clonotype was observed many times. V usage is TRBV2 and J usage is TRBJ1-1; 8 nucleotides align to TRBD1. This CDR3 spans 14 amino acids. The V and J ends lost 4 bases and 0 bases, in that order; junction bases with no gene match: 1. Germline CDR1 and CDR2: SNHLY and FYNNEI. DNA of the CDR3: TGTGCCAGCAGTGGGGACAGGATGAACACTGAAGCTTTCTTT. It specifies CASSGDRMNTEAFF.

Many counts were recorded for this clonotype. The chain links TRBV5-1 to TRBJ1-4; 8 bases match TRBD1. Per germline, CDR1 SGHRS and CDR2 YFSETQ. Trimming cost V 0 bases and J 0 bases; bases outside gene matches: 1. The CDR3 is 16 residues long. CDR3 protein: CASSLGDRSTNEKLFF. The CDR3 DNA reads as TGCGCCAGCAGCTTGGGGGACAGGTCAACTAATGAAAAACTGTTTTTT.

The chain uses TRBV11-2 and TRBJ2-1; no clear D gene. Deletions cut 5 bases from V and 0 bases from J, with 14 bases between. Germline CDR1 SGHAT, CDR2 FQNNGV. The CDR3 has 16 amino acids. CDR3 protein: CASSRIGVHSYNEQFF. DNA for the CDR3: TGTGCCAGCAGCCGTATCGGAGTACACTCCTACAATGAGCAGTTCTTC.

This clonotype was detected many times. The V call is TRBV4-1, the J call TRBJ2-7; D is possibly TRBD1 or TRBD2 (5 bases each). Per germline, CDR1 MGHRA and CDR2 YSYEKL. Trimming removed 0 bases from V and 5 bases from J, with 14 bases in between. The CDR3 runs to 15 residues. The CDR3 here is CASSQDTGARNEQYF. CDR3 DNA sequence: TGCGCCAGCAGCCAAGATACCGGGGCCCGTAACGAGCAGTACTTC.

This clonotype was seen a few times. This chain uses TRBV4-2 with TRBJ1-5; D is unclear. V lost 1 base and J lost 0, with 10 bases in between. CDR1 is LGHNA and CDR2 is YNFKEQ in the germline V gene. The CDR3 is 16 amino acids. CDR3 region: CASSQADTNSNQPQHF. The CDR3 region has the DNA TGTGCCAGCAGCCAAGCCGACACTAATAGCAATCAGCCCCAGCATTTT.

This clonotype was observed a few times. This chain uses TRBV1 with TRBJ2-3; TRBD2 was called by the table and not checked on the DNA. TRBV1 is listed as a pseudogene. This CDR3 region has 16 residues. The CDR3 DNA is TGCACCAGCAGCCAGACTAGCGGGACGCTCACAGATACGCAGTATTTT. It yields the protein CTSSQTSGTLTDTQYF.

V usage is TRBV24-1 and J usage is TRBJ2-2; a possible D gene is TRBD1 (5 bases). Trimming pared 1 base from V and 1 base from J, leaving 6 bases between. The length of the CDR3 is 15 residues. From germline, CDR1 is KGHDR and CDR2 SFDVKD. In DNA, the CDR3 is TGTGCCACCAGTGATTTTCAGGGGAACACCGGGGAGCTGTTTTTT. Translating it yields CATSDFQGNTGELFF.

The chain recombines TRBV27 with TRBJ2-5; possible D gene TRBD1, 6 bases. CDR1 is MNHEY, CDR2 SMNVEV, per germline (reference sequence). Trimming removed 6 bases from V and 4 bases from J, with 9 bases in between. CDR3 length equals 12 residues. The CDR3 DNA is TGTGCCAGCAGCGCACAGGGAGAGACCCAGTACTTC. It is translated as CASSAQGETQYF.

This clonotype has a handful of counts. The J gene is TRBJ1-1, the V gene TRBV7-9, with D uncertain. Germline V CDR1 and CDR2: SEHNR, FQNEAQ (reference sequence). The CDR3 covers 12 residues. Between the trimmed V and J ends, which lost 2 bases and 1 base, there was a span of 2 bases. Here the CDR3 reads CASSLKNTEAFF. The CDR3 DNA is TGTGCCAGCAGCTTAAAGAACACTGAAGCTTTCTTT.

This clonotype was observed at least ten times. The V and J genes are TRBV12-3 or TRBV12-4 and TRBJ2-5; 8 bases match TRBD1. There are 15 residues in the CDR3. V shed 4 bases and J 3 bases; nucleotides not matched to a gene: 7. The DNA of the CDR3 is TGTGCCAGCAGTTCATCCGGGACAGGCGAAGAGACCCAGTACTTC. As protein: CASSSSGTGEETQYF.

This clonotype is classed as medium-sized. The chain links TRBV7-9 to TRBJ2-1; possible D gene TRBD2, 6 bases. Germline V gene data show CDR1 as SEHNR and CDR2 as FQNEAQ (reference sequence). Trimming took 4 bases from V and 8 from J, leaving 15 bases between them. The CDR3 is made up of 14 amino acids. The CDR3 here is CASSSRTGGHEQFF. The CDR3 region has the DNA TGTGCCAGCAGCTCCCGGACTGGAGGGCATGAGCAGTTCTTC.

This clonotype was counted many times. This rearrangement joins TRBV5-4 to TRBJ2-3; possibly TRBD1 for D (6 bases). V was trimmed by 5 bases and J by 2 bases, leaving 12 bases between them. The CDR3 covers 14 residues. CDR1 is SGHNT, CDR2 YYREEE, per germline (reference sequence). The CDR3 bases are TGTGCCAGCAGAGAAGACAGGCTCACAGATACGCAGTATTTT. This translates into CASREDRLTDTQYF.

This clonotype has ten or more counts. This sequence joins TRBV5-1 and TRBJ1-1; D uncertain. V was shortened by 4 bases and J by 3 bases, with 13 bases between the two germline ends. Per germline, CDR1 SGHRS and CDR2 YFSETQ. This CDR3 contains 14 residues. CDR3 bases: TGCGCCAGCAGCCTGAAAGTCGAGGACACTGAAGCTTTCTTT. Encoded protein: CASSLKVEDTEAFF.

Concerning this clonotype: Compared with germline, one end of the junction differs, possibly owing to a read error. The gene calls are TRBV6-1 and TRBJ1-2, with 8 bases identical to TRBD1. The CDR3 extends over 14 amino acids. CDR1 is MNHNS, CDR2 SASEGT, per germline. The CDR3 nucleotides read TGTGTCAGCAGTGACGGGCAGGGGGCCGGCGGCTACACCTTC. Amino acid sequence: CVSSDGQGAGGYTF.

This clonotype has a handful of counts. Here the CDR3 reads CASSLDRSTEAFF. In nucleotides, the CDR3 is TGTGCCAGCAGCTTAGACAGGAGCACTGAAGCTTTCTTT. This rearrangement joins TRBV11-3 to TRBJ1-1; the D is unclear. The CDR3 spans 13 residues. Deletions cut 0 bases from V and 4 bases from J, with 6 bases between. Germline V lookup: CDR1 SGHNT, CDR2 YENEEA.

This clonotype was seen repeatedly, ten times or more. The chain uses TRBV5-1 and TRBJ2-7, with no clear D. The CDR3 length is 16 residues. The ends were cut back, 0 bases at V and 0 bases at J, with 13 bases in the middle. Per germline, CDR1 SGHRS and CDR2 YFSETQ. The CDR3: CASSLASLGGSYEQYF. The CDR3 DNA reads as TGCGCCAGCAGCTTGGCCAGCCTCGGTGGCTCCTACGAGCAGTACTTC.

This clonotype was seen repeatedly, ten times or more. The chain employs TRBV20-1 and TRBJ2-7; D is perhaps TRBD1 (7 bases). Germline CDR1 is DFQATT and CDR2 is SNEGSKA (reference sequence). CDR3 length: 14 residues. Trimming stripped 5 bases from V and 3 bases from J, with 17 bases between. In nucleotides, the CDR3 is TGCAGTGCTGGAGGAGGGGGCGCATACTACGAGCAGTACTTC. As protein: CSAGGGGAYYEQYF.